This entry features one T cell receptor beta chain sequence. The data are from a study of blood T cell repertoires in COVID-19. The assay was immunoSEQ multiplex PCR, and TCRdb's table has in-frame clones only and misses some. The table includes 100,000 to 150,000 clones, over 75% detected once. CDR1 and CDR2 from the germline V gene are MNHEY and SVGAGI. CDR3 length: 13 amino acids. V was pared by 10 bases and J by 3 bases, with 13 bases between. Sequenced input: peripheral blood. V is TRBV6-5 and J is TRBJ1-5, with D unclear. The receptor was isolated from a man aged 30 to 39 with COVID-19, enrolled during active disease. CDR3 region: CATKGDFNQPQHF. The CDR3 DNA is TGTGCCACCAAGGGAGATTTCAATCAGCCCCAGCATTTT.